This T cell receptor beta chain comes out of a study of T cell repertoires in cytomegalovirus infection. To note about this clonotype: Its target is not known. One junction end disagrees with the germline gene, perhaps due to a read error.

TCRdb ran MiXCR on the reads and lists one entry per CDR3 protein. The sample records about 900,000 distinct CDR3 sequences, approximately 33% being singletons. The CDR3 spans 15 residues. Germline values: CDR1 MNHEY, CDR2 SVGAGI. Points from the study as a whole: Identification of carriers of CMV plus the relevant HLA was performed using cumulative public TCR beta family frequency. The ex vivo response showed dominance by HLA-C-restricted CMV-specific TCR beta clonotypes.

Sample: cultured CD8+ T cells from PBMCs, taken from culture after CMV antigen stimulation. This sequence joins TRBV6-5 and TRBJ2-1; no definite D call. The TCR was taken from a human donor in good health (CMV status not recorded). Some clones in this sample may be carry-over from other donors' samples. CDR3 loop: CASSIIPALYSEQFF. CDR3 DNA sequence: TGTGCCAGCAGTATTATCCCGGCGCTCTACAGTGAGCAGTTCTTC.